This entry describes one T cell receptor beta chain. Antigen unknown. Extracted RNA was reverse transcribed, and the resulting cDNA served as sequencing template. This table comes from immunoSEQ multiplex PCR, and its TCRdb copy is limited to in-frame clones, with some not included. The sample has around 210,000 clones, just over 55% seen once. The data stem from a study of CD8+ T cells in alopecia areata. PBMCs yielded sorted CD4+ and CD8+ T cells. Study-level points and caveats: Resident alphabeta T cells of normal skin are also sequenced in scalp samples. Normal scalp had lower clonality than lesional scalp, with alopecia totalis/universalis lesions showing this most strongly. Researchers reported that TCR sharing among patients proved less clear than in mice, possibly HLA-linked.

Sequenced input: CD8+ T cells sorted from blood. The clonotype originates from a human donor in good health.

The CDR3 nucleotides read TGTGCCAGCAGCTTAGCGGGGAGGTACAATGAGCAGTTCTTC. This codes for CASSLAGRYNEQFF. The chain carries TRBV7-9 and TRBJ2-1, with D possibly being TRBD2 (6 bases). Per the germline V gene, CDR1 is SEHNR and CDR2 is FQNEAQ (reference sequence). V was trimmed by 0 bases and J by 4 bases, leaving 7 bases between them. The CDR3 runs 14 residues. The full variable domain, in which reference TRBV7-9 and TRBJ2-1 provide the parts outside the CDR3, is DTGVSQNPRHKITKRGQNVTFRCDPISEHNRLYWYRQTLGQGPEFLTYFQNEAQLEKSRLLSDRFSAERPKGSFSTLEIQRTEQGDSAMYLCASSLAGRYNEQFFGPGTRLTVL.